Listed here are 2 T cell receptor beta chains from one sample, sequenced in a study of T cells in Graves' hyperthyroidism and ophthalmopathy. Using RNA transcripts as the source, TCR beta CDR3 regions were amplified. First-round RT-PCR with HTBI primers amplified the TCR CDR3 region. Using its own MiXCR run on the multiplex PCR reads, TCRdb lists one record per CDR3 protein. This repertoire shows approximately 400,000 distinct CDR3 sequences, 15% to 18% found once; its top ten account for about 27%. The sequenced material came from blood. The origin of the receptors is a woman aged 18-30 years with Graves' hyperthyroidism that later progressed to Graves' ophthalmopathy.

Turning to this clonotype: This may stem from a read error, because a much larger clone lies one nucleotide away. V and J are TRBV2 and TRBJ1-4, with D unresolved. Germline-derived CDR1 and CDR2 are SNHLY and FYNNEI. This CDR3 is 16 amino acids long. The CDR3: CAGSERQRETNEKLFF. In nucleotides, the CDR3 is TGTGCCGGCAGTGAGAGGCAGCGCGAAACTAATGAAAAACTGTTTTTT.

The table lists this clonotype with many counts. The chain is built from TRBV6-5 and TRBJ2-2; 10 bases agree with TRBD2. The CDR3 has 14 amino acids. Germline CDR1 and CDR2: MNHEY and SVGAGI. The junction had 2 bases not matched to a gene; V was cut back by 2 bases and J by 8 bases. This CDR3 reads CASSYQLAGGELFF. For the CDR3, the DNA is TGTGCCAGCAGTTACCAACTAGCGGGAGGGGAGCTGTTTTTT.